The following is a T cell receptor beta chain sequence with its context. What it binds is not known. The CDR3 length is 15 residues. The germline CDR1 and CDR2 sequences are SGHTA and FQGNSA. These data belong to a study of blood T cells in healthy people across ages. Study outcomes and limitations: Conclusively comparing naive with antigen-experienced cells was impossible with unsorted PBMCs. Researchers deemed the diversity estimates from one million T cells underestimates.

Then a second PCR, running about 6 to 11 cycles, was carried out with a sample-barcoded 5' primer and a J-beta primer mix. Each cDNA molecule was tagged by a template-switch adaptor with 12 random nucleotides. TCRdb reprocessed the 5' RACE reads via MiXCR and lists one record per CDR3 protein. The sample lists over 1,200,000 distinct CDR3 sequences, approximately 59% seen once, with 6.5% to 8.5% in the top ten. This receptor was identified in a man between 18 and 29 years old in good health. This chain connects TRBV7-2 to TRBJ2-4, with TRBD2 as a possible D gene (7 bases). With the DNA end fitting TRBJ2-5 better, the J assignment may be wrong. Sequenced sample: blood. The CDR3 sequence: CASSLRGGAWETQYF. CDR3 DNA sequence: TGTGCCAGCAGCTTAAGAGGGGGGGCATGGGAGACCCAGTACTTC.